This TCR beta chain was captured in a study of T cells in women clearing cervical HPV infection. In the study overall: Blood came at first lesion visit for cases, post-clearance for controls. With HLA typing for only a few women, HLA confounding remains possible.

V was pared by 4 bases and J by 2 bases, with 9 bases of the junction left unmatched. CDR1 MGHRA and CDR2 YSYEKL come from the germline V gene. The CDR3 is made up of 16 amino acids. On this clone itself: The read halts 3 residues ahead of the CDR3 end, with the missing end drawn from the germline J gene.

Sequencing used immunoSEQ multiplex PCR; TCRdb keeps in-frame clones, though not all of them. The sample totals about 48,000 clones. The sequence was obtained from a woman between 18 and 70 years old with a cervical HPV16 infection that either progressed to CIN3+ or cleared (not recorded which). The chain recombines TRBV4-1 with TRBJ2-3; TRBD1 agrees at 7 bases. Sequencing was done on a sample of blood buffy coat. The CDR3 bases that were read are TGCGCCAGCAGCCCCACCCGGGACAGCTTCACAGATACG. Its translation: CASSPTRDSFTDT. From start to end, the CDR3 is CASSPTRDSFTDTQYF.